This TCR beta chain was documented in a study of cytomegalovirus exposure and HLA in healthy donors. Comment on this clone: Its antigen is not identified.

Broader study findings: Altogether, 164 TCR beta chains were recorded as cytomegalovirus-associated. CMV serostatus was the sole immune exposure information available.

The PCR was carried out with 60 Vbeta primers and 13 Jbeta primers. The method was immunoSEQ multiplex PCR; TCRdb's version includes in-frame clones alone and lacks a portion of them. The data contain about 130,000 clones, over 9.5% of them singletons. In germline, CDR1 is SQVTM, CDR2 ANQGSEA. This CDR3 contains 13 residues. The V gene lost 3 bases and the J gene lost 4 bases, with 12 bases spanning the gap. The chain joins TRBV29-1 to TRBJ1-2, with D perhaps matching TRBD1 (6 bases). The clonotype comes from a young woman in good health and CMV-seropositive. Source material: PBMCs. The CDR3 DNA reads as TGCAGCGTTGATAAGGACAGTAGCTATGGCTACACCTTC. Residues: CSVDKDSSYGYTF.